This passage covers 10 T cell receptor beta chains from one sample sequenced in a study of cytomegalovirus exposure and HLA in healthy donors. Primers for the PCR totalled 60 Vbeta and 13 Jbeta. Some clones are missing from TCRdb's copy, which holds only in-frame ones; the method was immunoSEQ multiplex PCR. The sample yields 150,000 to 200,000 clones, around 79% seen once. Material: PBMCs. These receptors all stem from a male donor in good health and CMV-seropositive.

The V gene is TRBV9, the J gene TRBJ2-7; perhaps TRBD2 as D (7 bases). Germline V CDR1 and CDR2: SGDLS, YYNGEE. Trimming removed 0 bases from V and 6 bases from J, with 16 bases in between. The CDR3 length is 15 residues. The CDR3 sequence: CASSVAGGLAGEQYF. The CDR3 DNA follows: TGTGCCAGCAGCGTAGCCGGGGGGCTAGCCGGCGAGCAGTACTTC. Variable domain in full (rest from reference TRBV9 and TRBJ2-7): DSGVTQTPKHLITATGQRVTLRCSPRSGDLSVYWYQQSLDQGLQFLIQYYNGEERAKGNILERFSAQQFPDLHSELNLSSLELGDSALYFCASSVAGGLAGEQYFGPGTRLTVT.

The chain employs TRBV7-9 and TRBJ1-4, with 9 bases identical to TRBD1. Germline assignment: CDR1 SEHNR and CDR2 FQNEAQ (reference sequence). V dropped 5 bases and J dropped 6; count of bases not matched to a gene: 7. The CDR3 length is 15 residues. CDR3 residues: CASSDFTGGDEKLFF. The CDR3, as DNA: TGTGCCAGCAGCGACTTTACAGGGGGCGATGAAAAACTGTTTTTT.

Ten or more counts support this clone. This chain connects TRBV11-2 to TRBJ1-2; TRBD1 is a possible D gene (5 bases). Germline V CDR1 and CDR2: SGHAT, FQNNGV. Trimming pared 5 bases from V and 8 bases from J, leaving 21 bases between. There are 15 residues in the CDR3. The CDR3: CASSVGGEWIGGYTF. CDR3 coding DNA: TGTGCCAGCAGCGTCGGGGGGGAATGGATAGGAGGCTACACCTTC.

The sample holds a few counts of this clone. The rearrangement uses TRBV5-6 and TRBJ2-1; TRBD2 matches 11 bases. This CDR3 has 15 residues. From germline, CDR1 is SGHDT and CDR2 YYEEEE. With V trimmed by 2 bases and J by 2 bases, 0 bases remained unmatched. The CDR3 is CASSFSGGAYNEQFF. The CDR3 nucleotides are TGTGCCAGCAGCTTTAGCGGGGGGGCCTACAATGAGCAGTTCTTC.

The chain carries TRBV2 and TRBJ1-3; D might be TRBD1 (5 bases). CDR1 is SNHLY and CDR2 is FYNNEI in the germline V gene. Between the trimmed V and J ends, which lost 1 base and 4 bases, there was a span of 14 bases. The CDR3 consists of 16 residues. The CDR3 sequence: CASSEDGGFSGNTIYF. CDR3 bases: TGTGCCAGCAGTGAAGATGGGGGGTTTTCAGGAAACACCATATATTTT.

J is TRBJ1-2 and V is TRBV13; 11 positions agree with TRBD1. V was pared by 5 bases and J by 7 bases, with 6 bases of the junction left unmatched. The CDR3 loop spans 14 amino acids. Germline CDR1 is PRHDT and CDR2 is FYEKMQ (reference sequence). The CDR3, as DNA: TGTGCCAGCAGCCTGGACGGGACAGGGGGTGGCTACACCTTC. This codes for CASSLDGTGGGYTF.

On this clone itself: One end of the junction is discordant with germline, which a read error may explain. The chain joins TRBV5-1 to TRBJ1-6; 7 bases fit TRBD1. The CDR3 sequence is 14 residues long. Per the germline V gene, CDR1 is SGHRS and CDR2 is YFSETQ. CDR3 residues: CASSVGTANSPPHF. The CDR3 nucleotides read TGCGCCAGCAGCGTGGGGACAGCTAATTCACCCCCCCACTTT.

This clone was counted a few times. This chain uses TRBV27 with TRBJ1-1; 10 bases match TRBD1. This CDR3 is built from 15 residues. Per the germline V gene, CDR1 is MNHEY and CDR2 is SMNVEV (reference sequence). Unmatched junction bases numbered 4, after V lost 4 bases and J lost 2 bases. CDR3 coding DNA: TGTGCCAGCAGTTATCAGACAGGGGGCAACACTGAAGCTTTCTTT. Translating it yields CASSYQTGGNTEAFF.

The chain couples TRBV21-1 to TRBJ2-2; the table gives TRBD1 as D, unverified against the DNA. TRBV21-1 constitutes a pseudogene. CDR3 length: 17 amino acids. The CDR3: CASSKVGTENNTGELFF. CDR3 nucleotide sequence: TGTGCCAGCAGCAAAGTTGGGACAGAAAACAACACCGGGGAGCTGTTTTTT.

This chain uses TRBV11-1 with TRBJ2-5; D uncertain. Germline assignment: CDR1 SGHAT and CDR2 FQDESV (reference sequence). V was pared by 2 bases and J by 2 bases, with 9 bases between. The CDR3 length is 14 residues. CDR3 residues: CASSLTVYQETQYF. The DNA for the CDR3 is TGTGCCAGCAGCTTAACGGTTTATCAAGAGACCCAGTACTTC.